Listed below are T cell receptor beta chains from one sample, sequenced in a study of OX40 agonist ivuxolimab in advanced cancers. Assay used: immunoSEQ multiplex PCR; TCRdb lists only in-frame clones, some missing. In the table there are about 40,000 clones, around 80% of which are singletons. Sample: CD4+ or CD8+ T cells sorted from blood, taken in a trial of the OX40 agonist ivuxolimab. The receptors were sampled from an adult with an advanced solid tumor such as melanoma, head and neck, liver or kidney cancer. Both conserved end residues are part of each CDR3. The D gene is left open where the match is weak. Rows give clone size only sometimes, using once, few, many, or a class for an expanded clone.

size | J | V | D | DNA | CDR3
once | TRBJ1-4 | TRBV7-1 | NA | TGTGCCAGCAGCTTAAACCGAGGCCCAACTAATGAAAAACTGTTTTTT | CASSLNRGPTNEKLFF
NA | TRBJ2-5 | TRBV9 | NA | TGTGCCAGCAGCGTAGACACGTACCAAGAGACCCAGTACTTC | CASSVDTYQETQYF
NA | TRBJ1-1 | TRBV20-1 | NA | TGCAGTGCCCTCCACACTGAAGCTTTCTTT | CSALHTEAFF
NA | TRBJ1-1 | TRBV9 | TRBD1 | TGTGCCAGCAGCGTAGGTTCTTGGGGACAGGGAAGGACTGAAGCTTTCTTT | CASSVGSWGQGRTEAFF
NA | TRBJ1-4 | TRBV10-3 | NA | TGTGCCATCAGTGAGTCCGACAGAGAAAAACTGTTTTTT | CAISESDREKLFF
once | TRBJ2-5 | TRBV11-2 | NA | TGTGCCAGCAGCTCCCTACAGGGAGGACAAGAGACCCAGTACTTC | CASSSLQGGQETQYF
NA | TRBJ2-1 | TRBV19 | NA | TGTGCCAGTAGTATTCGGTTGTCTGCCTCCTACAATGAGCAGTTCTTC | CASSIRLSASYNEQFF
NA | TRBJ2-1 | TRBV5-4 | TRBD2 | TGTGCCAGCAGACCAACTAGCGGGGGGGCCAATGAGCAGTTCTTC | CASRPTSGGANEQFF
few | TRBJ2-5 | TRBV7-6 | TRBD2 | TGTGCCAGCAGCTTAGAGGTGGGAGGGCCCCAAGAGACCCAGTACTTC | CASSLEVGGPQETQYF
few | TRBJ2-5 | TRBV30 | TRBD2 | TGTGCCTGGAGTGTACCGGGAGGGTACCAAGAGACCCAGTACTTC | CAWSVPGGYQETQYF
NA | TRBJ1-4 | TRBV5-6 | NA | TGTGCCAGCAGCTGGGGTCCAGGTACAGGAGTTAATGAAAAACTGTTTTTT | CASSWGPGTGVNEKLFF
NA | TRBJ2-7 | TRBV5-1 | TRBD1 | TGCGCCAGCAGCCCCTCGACAGGGGGTTACGAGCAGTACTTC | CASSPSTGGYEQYF
NA | TRBJ2-7 | TRBV27 | NA | TGTGCCAGCAGTTTTGGGGGGAAACGAGGGGAGCAGTACTTC | CASSFGGKRGEQYF
NA | TRBJ1-4 | TRBV4-3 | TRBD1 | TGCGCCAGCAGCCAAGAAACAGGGGGCTCGGCAACTAATGAAAAACTGTTTTTT | CASSQETGGSATNEKLFF
NA | TRBJ2-1 | TRBV9 | TRBD1 | TGTGCCAGCAGCCCAGGGGGCGACTACAATGGGCAGTTCTTC | CASSPGGDYNGQFF
few | TRBJ2-3 | TRBV20-1 | NA | TGCAGTGCCCGGGCAGATACGCAGTATTTT | CSARADTQYF
NA | TRBJ2-1 | TRBV18 | TRBD2 | TGTGCCAGCTCACCCAGGACTAGCGGCAATGAGCAGTTCTTC | CASSPRTSGNEQFF
few | TRBJ1-6 | TRBV7-3 | TRBD1 | TGTGCCAGCAGCTTATGGGACAGGATTAATTCACCCCTCCACTTT | CASSLWDRINSPLHF
few | TRBJ2-4 | TRBV7-4 | NA | TGTGCCAGCAGCGGCGCGGAGATTTTATGGGTCGCCAAAAACATTCAGTACTTC | CASSGAEILWVAKNIQYF
few | TRBJ2-7 | TRBV9 | NA | TGTGCCAGCAGCGTAGCCTGGGGCTACGAGCAGTACTTC | CASSVAWGYEQYF
NA | TRBJ2-3 | TRBV27 | NA | TGTGCCAGCAGTTTACAGGGGGGGACAGATACGCAGTATTTT | CASSLQGGTDTQYF
NA | TRBJ2-4 | TRBV10-3 | TRBD1 | TGTGCCATCTCTGACCCGACAGGGGGAGAAAACATTCAGTACTTC | CAISDPTGGENIQYF
once | TRBJ2-7 | TRBV27 | TRBD1 | TGTGCCAGCAGCCCCGGGACAGGGCTCTACGAGCAGTACTTC | CASSPGTGLYEQYF
NA | TRBJ2-7 | TRBV11-3 | NA | TGTGCCTACGGGCGGGGCTCTAGCTCCTACGAGCAGTACTTC | CAYGRGSSSYEQYF
NA | TRBJ2-7 | TRBV19 | NA | TGTGCCAGTAGTACCGGCCGCAGCTACGAGCAGTACTTC | CASSTGRSYEQYF
NA | TRBJ2-5 | TRBV6-4 | TRBD2 | TGTGCCAGCAGTGACGCGGGGGGGCATCCAGAGACCCAGTACTTC | CASSDAGGHPETQYF
medium-sized | TRBJ2-2 | TRBV5-6 | NA | TGTGCCAGCAGCCGCGACGTCCCCTCCAGCACCGGGGAGCTGTTTTTT | CASSRDVPSSTGELFF
NA | TRBJ2-3 | TRBV9 | TRBD2 | TGTGCCAGCAGCTCAAGGGGGACTAGCGCCATCACAGATACGCAGTATTTT | CASSSRGTSAITDTQYF
NA | TRBJ1-5 | TRBV27 | NA | TGTGCCAGCAGTTTTCAAGGGAGCAGGACGGGAAATCAGCCCCAGCATTTT | CASSFQGSRTGNQPQHF
NA | TRBJ1-5 | TRBV9 | NA | TGTGCCAGCAGCGTAGCTACTGGTCAGCCCCAGCATTTT | CASSVATGQPQHF
NA | TRBJ2-5 | TRBV10-3 | TRBD2 | TGTGCCATCAGTGCACTAGCGGGAGAGACCCAGTACTTC | CAISALAGETQYF
NA | TRBJ1-1 | TRBV7-3 | NA | TGTGCCAGCAGCTTAAAGAGGAACACTGAAGCTTTCTTT | CASSLKRNTEAFF
NA | TRBJ2-2 | TRBV29-1 | TRBD1 | TGCAGCTACAGTCCCGGGACAGGGATCGCCGGGGAGCTGTTTTTT | CSYSPGTGIAGELFF
NA | TRBJ2-7 | TRBV7-6 | TRBD2 | TGTGCCAGCAGCCCCGGGGGGGAGCAGTACTTC | CASSPGGEQYF
NA | TRBJ1-6 | TRBV6-5 | TRBD1 | TGTGCCAGCAGTTATTTCACCGGGACAGGGGATTCACCCCTCCACTTT | CASSYFTGTGDSPLHF
NA | TRBJ1-5 | TRBV9 | NA | TGTGCCAGCAGCGTATCCCCCAATCAGCCCCAGCATTTT | CASSVSPNQPQHF
once | TRBJ2-1 | TRBV19 | NA | TGTGCCAGTAATGGGGACTCCAATGAGCAGTTCTTC | CASNGDSNEQFF
NA | TRBJ2-3 | TRBV6-5 | NA | TGTGCCAGCAGTTACGGGGCTAAGTTAGATACGCAGTATTTT | CASSYGAKLDTQYF
NA | TRBJ2-7 | TRBV7-6 | NA | TGTGCCAGCAGCCGATCCCCACCCGACGAGCAGTACTTC | CASSRSPPDEQYF
NA | TRBJ2-3 | TRBV6-1 | TRBD2 | TGTGCCAGCAGGGGGACTAGCTGGGCAGATACGCAGTATTTT | CASRGTSWADTQYF
NA | TRBJ1-2 | TRBV14 | NA | TGTGCCAGCAGCCAAGTTGGAGAGGTTTACTATGGCTACACCTTC | CASSQVGEVYYGYTF
NA | TRBJ2-7 | TRBV5-5 | TRBD1 | TGTGCCAGCAGCTATGACAGGGGGTACGAGCAGTACTTC | CASSYDRGYEQYF
NA | TRBJ1-2 | TRBV15 | NA | TGTGCCACCAGCTCAAGAGGGCTACGGGGTCGAGAGGACTATGGCTACACCTTC | CATSSRGLRGREDYGYTF
NA | TRBJ2-1 | TRBV5-1 | NA | TGCGCCAGCAGCTTGGATTCAGGGGCCTACTACAATGAGCAGTTCTTC | CASSLDSGAYYNEQFF
NA | TRBJ2-5 | TRBV7-9 | NA | TGTGCCAGCAGCTTAGGAGGGACCAAGACCCAGTACTTC | CASSLGGTKTQYF
NA | TRBJ1-2 | TRBV30 | NA | TGTGCCTGCAACCAGAAGTTAGCTAACTATGGCTACACCTTC | CACNQKLANYGYTF
few | TRBJ1-3 | TRBV6-5 | NA | TGTGCCAGCAGAGGGTATGGAGGAAACACCATATATTTT | CASRGYGGNTIYF
many | TRBJ1-1 | TRBV6-6 | NA | TGTGCCAGCAGTTACGGACGGACTGAAGCTTTCTTT | CASSYGRTEAFF